The present TCR beta chain was sequenced within a study of blood T cell repertoires in COVID-19. Study-wide background: Nucleic acid was either cDNA or gDNA, and it came from T cells, B-cell-depleted T cells, or PBMCs.

Trimming took off 4 bases at V and 7 bases at J, with 15 bases between the two ends. This CDR3 spans 14 amino acids. CDR1 and CDR2 (germline): SGHRS, YFSETQ. Authors' data handling: Amplified reference gene primers provided the basis for estimating nucleated cell counts. Clones were sequenced by immunoSEQ multiplex PCR, and TCRdb holds only the in-frame ones, with some missing. V and J calls and clone size come straight from that table; D and trimming were deduced from the DNA. The profile shows some 50,000 clones, over 75% of them singletons. This TCR derives from a human donor in a cohort sampled during active COVID-19. The chain links TRBV5-1 to TRBJ2-1; a weak D match, TRBD1 (5 bases). Sequencing was done on a sample of peripheral blood. CDR3 sequence: CASSKGRGGNEQFF. CDR3 in DNA: TGCGCCAGCAGCAAGGGGCGCGGTGGGAATGAGCAGTTCTTC.